What follows are 2 T cell receptor beta chains derived from one specimen sequenced in a study of shared clonotypes between healthy human individuals. Repertoires were generated with immunoSEQ multiplex PCR, while TCRdb's copy carries only in-frame clones and drops some. This sample carries some 660,000 clones, 73% of them seen once, and the ten largest clones take around 1.8%. Sample: memory CD4+ T cells sorted from blood. Subset meaning: CD45RA-negative fraction. The receptors were gathered from a woman aged 25 to 45 in good health.

The chain combines TRBV18 with TRBJ1-1; D not certain. The CDR3 contains 16 residues. Germline-derived CDR1 and CDR2 are KGHSH and LQKENI. V gave up 5 bases and J gave up 0 bases, with 16 bases separating them. CDR3 region: CASSASKSRMNTEAFF. Here the CDR3 DNA reads TGTGCCAGCTCAGCATCTAAGTCCCGAATGAACACTGAAGCTTTCTTT.

This chain joins TRBV5-1 and TRBJ2-6; tentatively, D is TRBD2 (7 bases). Trimming took 4 bases from V and 0 from J, leaving 17 bases between them. The CDR3 sequence is 18 residues long. Germline lookup yields CDR1 SGHRS and CDR2 YFSETQ. The CDR3 sequence: CASSREAGALSGANVLTF. CDR3 DNA: TGCGCCAGCAGCCGTGAGGCGGGGGCCCTCTCTGGGGCCAACGTCCTGACTTTC.